This entry lists 18 T cell receptor beta chains sequenced from one sample in a study of blood T cells in healthy people across ages. A second about 6 to 12 cycle PCR used barcoded and J-beta primers. TCRdb called the 5' RACE reads again in MiXCR, with one record for every CDR3 protein. Here the sample spans 850,000 or so distinct CDR3 sequences, 29% being singletons. The sequenced sample consisted of blood. These receptors were collected from a woman older than 75 in good health.

This clonotype appeared a few times. The genes are TRBV9 and TRBJ2-1; 10 nucleotides align to TRBD2. CDR1 SGDLS and CDR2 YYNGEE come from the germline V gene. Trimming took 2 bases from V and 0 from J; bases not matched to a gene: 5. The CDR3 is 17 residues long. CDR3 sequence (DNA): TGTGCCAGCAGCGTCACTAGCGGGGCTAGCTCCTACAATGAGCAGTTCTTC. Its translation is CASSVTSGASSYNEQFF.

This clonotype turned up a few times. The gene calls are TRBV4-1 and TRBJ2-5; D is perhaps TRBD2 (5 bases). The V end lost 8 bases, the J end lost 0 bases, and 25 bases lay between the germline ends. Germline CDR1 MGHRA, CDR2 YSYEKL. The CDR3 is 18 residues long. As DNA, the CDR3 is TGCGCCAGCGGCCGAACTGTAGCGACTCAGATGTACCAAGAGACCCAGTACTTC. Protein product: CASGRTVATQMYQETQYF.

The CDR3 coding sequence is TGTGCCAGCGGACCCTGGACAAATTCCTACGAGCAGTTCTTC. This encodes CASGPWTNSYEQFF. The chain has TRBV6-5 and TRBJ2-1; a possible D gene is TRBD1 (5 bases). Germline CDR1 MNHEY, CDR2 SVGAGI. The CDR3 contains 14 residues. V was clipped by 8 bases and J by 10 bases, with 21 bases between them.

Many counts were recorded for this clonotype. This rearrangement joins TRBV30 to TRBJ1-2; unclear D gene. V shed 2 bases and J shed 4 bases, with 5 bases lying between them. Germline V gene lookup returns CDR1 GTSNPN and CDR2 SVGIG (reference sequence). The CDR3 totals 11 residues. CDR3 nucleotides: TGTGCCTGGAGTCGGTCCTATGGCTACACCTTC. It yields the protein CAWSRSYGYTF.

This clonotype has more than one count but fewer than ten. This could be a read error, since a much larger clone is one nucleotide away. V is TRBV7-9 and J is TRBJ2-3, with D possibly matching TRBD1 (5 bases). Trimming removed 4 bases from V and 4 bases from J, with 15 bases in between. This CDR3 comprises 15 residues. The germline V gene encodes CDR1 SEHNR and CDR2 FQNEAQ (reference sequence). The CDR3 loop reads CASSYRIVDSDTQYF. CDR3 DNA sequence: TGTGCCAGCAGCTACAGGATTGTAGATTCAGATACGCAGTATTTT.

About this clonotype itself: This could be a read error, since a much larger clone is one nucleotide away. The V gene is TRBV29-1, the J gene TRBJ2-1; D is unresolved. The J call may be in error: the DNA end matches TRBJ2-7 better. Germline loops: CDR1 SQVTM, CDR2 ANQGSEA. The CDR3 totals 12 residues. This CDR3 is CSVGTSYNEQYF. As DNA, the CDR3 is TGCAGCGTGGGAACCTCCTACAATGAGCAGTACTTC.

The sample holds many counts of this clonotype. The chain has TRBV12-5 and TRBJ2-5; 7 bases line up with TRBD1. CDR1 and CDR2 (germline): LGHNT, FRNRAP. J lost 5 bases, V lost 1 base, and 4 bases had no gene match. The CDR3 covers 14 residues. The CDR3 spells CASGLGTGGETQYF. The CDR3 nucleotides read TGTGCTAGTGGTTTGGGGACAGGTGGTGAGACCCAGTACTTC. Drawing the rest from reference TRBV12-5 and TRBJ2-5, the complete variable domain is DARVTQTPRHKVTEMGQEVTMRCQPILGHNTVFWYRQTMMQGLELLAYFRNRAPLDDSGMPKDRFSAEMPDATLATLKIQPSEPRDSAVYFCASGLGTGGETQYFGPGTRLLVL.

As regards this clonotype: It may be a read error: a sequence one base away is much more abundant. CDR3 bases: TGTGCCAGCAACCGGGACACCAACACAGATACGCAGTATTTT. It codes for CASNRDTNTDTQYF. J is TRBJ2-3 and V is TRBV9; D possibly corresponds to TRBD1 (6 bases). The germline gives CDR1 SGDLS, CDR2 YYNGEE. V was clipped by 6 bases and J by 2 bases, with 13 bases between them. The CDR3 runs to 14 residues.

The rearrangement uses TRBV5-1 and TRBJ2-3; 10 bases match TRBD2. The V gene end was trimmed by 4 bases and the J gene end by 11 bases; junction bases not matched to a gene: 16. The CDR3 covers 16 residues. Germline V gene data show CDR1 as SGHRS and CDR2 as YFSETQ. The CDR3 coding sequence is TGCGCCAGCAGCCCGGAGGGGCTAGCGGGAGATGCTGGGCAGTATTTT. Its translation is CASSPEGLAGDAGQYF.

This clonotype was detected once. The rearrangement uses TRBV12-3 or TRBV12-4 and TRBJ2-3; 8 bases are shared with TRBD1. The CDR3 totals 12 residues. V lost 7 bases, J lost 9 bases, and 6 bases stayed unmatched. In DNA, the CDR3 is TGTGCCAGCACCCTGACAGGGGACACGCAGTATTTT. Its protein product is CASTLTGDTQYF.

The chain joins TRBV20-1 to TRBJ2-3, with TRBD2 matching over 11 bases. CDR3 length: 15 residues. CDR1 and CDR2 from the germline V gene are DFQATT and SNEGSKA (reference sequence). The ends lost 1 base at V and 4 bases at J; junction bases unmatched: 4. The CDR3 bases are TGCAGTGCTAGAGCAACTAGCGGGGGCCCAGATACGCAGTATTTT. Amino acids: CSARATSGGPDTQYF.

The chain recombines TRBV30 with TRBJ1-5, with D hard to call. The ends were cut back, 2 bases at V and 0 bases at J, with 5 bases in the middle. CDR3 length: 13 amino acids. The germline V gene has CDR1 GTSNPN and CDR2 SVGIG (reference sequence). DNA for the CDR3: TGTGCCTGGAGTTTGAATAGCAATCAGCCCCAGCATTTT. Amino acids: CAWSLNSNQPQHF.

This clonotype was recorded many times. The J gene is TRBJ2-5, the V gene TRBV7-2, with 13 positions matching TRBD2. Per the germline V gene, CDR1 is SGHTA and CDR2 is FQGNSA. CDR3 length: 16 amino acids. V shed 6 bases, J shed 6 bases, and the junction held 10 bases outside the gene matches. CDR3 residues: CASRLQTSGGSKTQYF. In DNA form, the CDR3 reads TGTGCCAGCAGATTACAGACTAGCGGGGGGAGTAAGACCCAGTACTTC.

This clonotype was seen a handful of times. This chain links TRBV7-9 with TRBJ1-6, with 8 nucleotides matching TRBD1. CDR1 and CDR2 from the germline V gene are SEHNR and FQNEAQ (reference sequence). The junction had 11 bases not matched to a gene; V was cut back by 2 bases and J by 11 bases. The CDR3 covers 16 residues. The DNA for the CDR3 is TGTGCCAGCAGCTTACCGACAGGGGTGGCGGCGGCACCCCTCCACTTT. It translates to CASSLPTGVAAAPLHF. The full variable domain, its missing parts supplied by reference TRBV7-9 and TRBJ1-6, is DTGVSQNPRHKITKRGQNVTFRCDPISEHNRLYWYRQTLGQGPEFLTYFQNEAQLEKSRLLSDRFSAERPKGSFSTLEIQRTEQGDSAMYLCASSLPTGVAAAPLHFGNGTRLTVT.

This clonotype has just a few counts. The chain carries TRBV12-3 or TRBV12-4 and TRBJ1-1, with D possibly being TRBD1 (6 bases). This CDR3 contains 16 residues. V was trimmed by 6 bases and J by 2 bases, leaving 19 bases between them. CDR3 in DNA: TGTGCCAGCAGGATCGTCGGGGGGCGGGGAAACACTGAAGCTTTCTTT. Amino acids: CASRIVGGRGNTEAFF.

This clonotype was seen many times. The chain couples TRBV29-1 to TRBJ2-1; D not certain. This CDR3 contains 15 residues. V shed 4 bases and J shed 7 bases, with 20 bases lying between them. Germline loops: CDR1 SQVTM, CDR2 ANQGSEA. In DNA form, the CDR3 reads TGCAGCGTTGGAATTTGGGCGAGGCCTGGTAATGAGCAGTTCTTC. Protein product: CSVGIWARPGNEQFF.

This clonotype was seen ten or more times. The V and J genes are TRBV6-6 and TRBJ2-1; D is possibly TRBD2 (5 bases). Germline V gene sequence: CDR1 MNHNY, CDR2 SVGAGI (reference sequence). Deletions cut 2 bases from V and 0 bases from J, with 11 bases between. The CDR3 is 16 amino acids. CDR3 in amino acids: CASSYRTSDSYNEQFF. The CDR3 nucleotides are TGTGCCAGCAGTTACAGGACTTCCGACTCCTACAATGAGCAGTTCTTC.

The chain has TRBV20-1 and TRBJ2-7; D gene uncertain. Trimming stripped 5 bases from V and 6 bases from J, with 14 bases between. CDR3 length equals 12 residues. Germline V gives CDR1 DFQATT, CDR2 SNEGSKA (reference sequence). CDR3 loop: CSAGHQTREQYF. The CDR3 region has the DNA TGCAGTGCTGGTCATCAGACCCGCGAGCAGTACTTC.